This TCR beta chain was recovered during a study of blood T cell repertoires in COVID-19. Study-level information: Acute-phase and convalescent COVID-19 samples originated in the United States, Italy and Spain. PBMCs, B-cell-depleted T cells, or T cells were the source of the cDNA or gDNA that made up the material.

CDR1 is LGHDT, CDR2 YNNKEL, per germline (reference sequence). This CDR3 spans 13 amino acids. V lost 0 bases and J lost 11, with 12 bases in between. Authors' processing steps: Estimates of nucleated cell counts were drawn from the amplification of reference gene primers. Some clones are missing from TCRdb's copy, which holds only in-frame ones; the method was immunoSEQ multiplex PCR. That table supplies the V and J calls and clone size; D and trimming were determined from the DNA. This sample yields 20,000 to 25,000 clones, of which around 90% are seen a single time; over 6% belongs to the top ten.

The genes are TRBV3-1 (or the pseudogene TRBV3-2) and TRBJ2-3, with a possible D match to TRBD1 (5 bases). This receptor was identified in a woman older than 75 with active COVID-19. The sample taken for sequencing was peripheral blood. CDR3 residues: CASSQDWGTGQYF. CDR3 bases: TGTGCCAGCAGCCAAGATTGGGGTACAGGGCAGTATTTT.